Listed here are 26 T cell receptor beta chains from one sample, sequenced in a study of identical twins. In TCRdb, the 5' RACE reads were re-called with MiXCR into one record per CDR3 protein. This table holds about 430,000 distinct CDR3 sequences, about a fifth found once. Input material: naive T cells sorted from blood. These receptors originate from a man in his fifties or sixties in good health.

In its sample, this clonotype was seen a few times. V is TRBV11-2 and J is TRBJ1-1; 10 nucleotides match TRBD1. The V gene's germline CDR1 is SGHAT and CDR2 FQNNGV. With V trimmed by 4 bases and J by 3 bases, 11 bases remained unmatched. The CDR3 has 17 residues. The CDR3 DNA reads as TGTGCCAGCAGCTCCTTGCGGGACAGGGGACTCCACACTGAAGCTTTCTTT. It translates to CASSSLRDRGLHTEAFF.

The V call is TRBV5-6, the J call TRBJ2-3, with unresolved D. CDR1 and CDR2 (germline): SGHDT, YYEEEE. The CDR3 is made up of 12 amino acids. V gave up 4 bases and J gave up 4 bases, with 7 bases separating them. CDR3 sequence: CASSASPDTQYF. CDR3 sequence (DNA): TGTGCCAGCAGCGCCAGTCCAGATACGCAGTATTTT. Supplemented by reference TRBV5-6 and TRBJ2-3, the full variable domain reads DAGVTQSPTHLIKTRGQQVTLRCSPKSGHDTVSWYQQALGQGPQFIFQYYEEEERQRGNFPDRFSGHQFPNYSSELNVNALLLGDSALYLCASSASPDTQYFGPGTRLTVL.

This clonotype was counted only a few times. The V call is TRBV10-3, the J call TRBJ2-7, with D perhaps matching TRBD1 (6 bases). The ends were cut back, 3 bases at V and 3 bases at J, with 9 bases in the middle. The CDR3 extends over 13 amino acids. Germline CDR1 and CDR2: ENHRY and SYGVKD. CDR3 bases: TGTGCCATCAGTGATCGAGGGGGCTACGAGCAGTACTTC. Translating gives CAISDRGGYEQYF.

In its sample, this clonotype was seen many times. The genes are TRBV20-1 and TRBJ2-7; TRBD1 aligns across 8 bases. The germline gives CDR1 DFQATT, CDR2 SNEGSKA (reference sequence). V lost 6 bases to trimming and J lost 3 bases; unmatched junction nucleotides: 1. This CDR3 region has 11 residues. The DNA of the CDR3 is TGCAGTGCCGGGACAGGCTACGAGCAGTACTTC. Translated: CSAGTGYEQYF.

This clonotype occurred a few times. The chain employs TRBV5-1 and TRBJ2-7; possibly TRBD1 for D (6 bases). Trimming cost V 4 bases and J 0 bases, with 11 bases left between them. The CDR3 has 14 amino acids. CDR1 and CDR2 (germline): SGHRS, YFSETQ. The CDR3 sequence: CASSGTPSSYEQYF. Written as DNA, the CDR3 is TGCGCCAGCAGCGGGACACCATCCTCCTACGAGCAGTACTTC.

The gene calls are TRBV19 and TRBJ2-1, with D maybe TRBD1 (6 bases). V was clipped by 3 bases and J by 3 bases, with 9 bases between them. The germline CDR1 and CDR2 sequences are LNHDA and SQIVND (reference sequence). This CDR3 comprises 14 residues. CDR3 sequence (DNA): TGTGCCAGTAGTATGGGGGCCTTCTACAATGAGCAGTTCTTC. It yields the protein CASSMGAFYNEQFF.

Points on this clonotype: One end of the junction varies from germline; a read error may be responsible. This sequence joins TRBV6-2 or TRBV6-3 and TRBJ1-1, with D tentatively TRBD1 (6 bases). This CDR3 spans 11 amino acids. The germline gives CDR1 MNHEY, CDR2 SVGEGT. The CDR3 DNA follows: TGTGCCAGCAGTAGGGGGACTGAAGCTCTCTTT. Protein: CASSRGTEALF.

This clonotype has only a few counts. CDR3 protein: CSASDPDGRIYDEQYF. The CDR3 nucleotides are TGCAGTGCTAGTGATCCAGACGGGAGGATTTATGACGAGCAGTACTTC. The chain couples TRBV20-1 to TRBJ2-7, with 7 bases matching TRBD2. Trimming at V came to 3 bases and at J to 5 bases, leaving 16 bases not matched to a gene. CDR3 length equals 16 residues. Germline V gene sequence: CDR1 DFQATT, CDR2 SNEGSKA (reference sequence).

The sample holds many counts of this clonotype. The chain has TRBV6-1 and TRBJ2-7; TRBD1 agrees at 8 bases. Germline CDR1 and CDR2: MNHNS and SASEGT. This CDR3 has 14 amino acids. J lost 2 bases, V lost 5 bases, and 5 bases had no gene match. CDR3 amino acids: CASSRTGPTYEQYF. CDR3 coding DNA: TGTGCCAGCAGTCGGACAGGGCCTACCTACGAGCAGTACTTC.

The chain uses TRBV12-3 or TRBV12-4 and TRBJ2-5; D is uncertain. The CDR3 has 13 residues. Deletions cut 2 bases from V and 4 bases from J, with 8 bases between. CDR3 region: CASSLRPRETQYF. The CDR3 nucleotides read TGTGCCAGCAGTTTAAGGCCTAGAGAGACCCAGTACTTC.

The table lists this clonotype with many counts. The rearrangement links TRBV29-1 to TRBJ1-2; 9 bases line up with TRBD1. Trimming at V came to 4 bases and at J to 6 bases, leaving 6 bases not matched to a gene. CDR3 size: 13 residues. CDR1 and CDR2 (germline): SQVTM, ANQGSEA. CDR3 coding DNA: TGCAGCGTTGGTGCCGGGACAGGGAATGGCTACACCTTC. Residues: CSVGAGTGNGYTF.

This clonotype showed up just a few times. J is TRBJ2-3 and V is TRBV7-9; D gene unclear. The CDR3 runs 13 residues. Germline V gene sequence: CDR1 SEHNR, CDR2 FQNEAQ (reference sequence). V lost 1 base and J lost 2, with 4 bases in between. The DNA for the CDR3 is TGTGCCAGCAGCTTAGAAGTCACAGATACGCAGTATTTT. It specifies CASSLEVTDTQYF. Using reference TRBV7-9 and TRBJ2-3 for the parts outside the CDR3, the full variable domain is DTGVSQNPRHKITKRGQNVTFRCDPISEHNRLYWYRQTLGQGPEFLTYFQNEAQLEKSRLLSDRFSAERPKGSFSTLEIQRTEQGDSAMYLCASSLEVTDTQYFGPGTRLTVL.

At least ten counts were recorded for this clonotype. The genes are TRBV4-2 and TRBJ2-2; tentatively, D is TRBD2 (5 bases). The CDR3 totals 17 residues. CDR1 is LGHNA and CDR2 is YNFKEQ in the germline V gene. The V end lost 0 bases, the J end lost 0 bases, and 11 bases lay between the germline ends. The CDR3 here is CASSQEFQAANTGELFF. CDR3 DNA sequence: TGTGCCAGCAGCCAAGAGTTTCAAGCGGCGAACACCGGGGAGCTGTTTTTT.

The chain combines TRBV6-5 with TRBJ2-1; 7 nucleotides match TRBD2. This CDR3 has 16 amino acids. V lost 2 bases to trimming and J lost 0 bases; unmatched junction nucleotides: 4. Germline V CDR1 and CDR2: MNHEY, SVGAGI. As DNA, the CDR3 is TGTGCCAGCAGTTACACCGGGGGGTCCTCCTACAATGAGCAGTTCTTC. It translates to CASSYTGGSSYNEQFF.

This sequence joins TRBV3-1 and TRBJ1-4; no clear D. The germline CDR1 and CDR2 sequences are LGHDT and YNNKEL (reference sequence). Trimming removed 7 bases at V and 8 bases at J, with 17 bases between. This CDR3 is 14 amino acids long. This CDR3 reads CASTQTLEGEKLFF. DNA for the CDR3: TGTGCCAGCACCCAGACGCTGGAAGGGGAAAAACTGTTTTTT.

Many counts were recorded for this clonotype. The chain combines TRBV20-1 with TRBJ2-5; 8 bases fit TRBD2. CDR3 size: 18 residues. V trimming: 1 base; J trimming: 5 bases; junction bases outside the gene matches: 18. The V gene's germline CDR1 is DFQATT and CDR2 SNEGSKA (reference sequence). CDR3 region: CSARVYQRGPPLGETQYF. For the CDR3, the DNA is TGCAGTGCTAGAGTGTACCAGCGGGGGCCACCCCTCGGGGAGACCCAGTACTTC.

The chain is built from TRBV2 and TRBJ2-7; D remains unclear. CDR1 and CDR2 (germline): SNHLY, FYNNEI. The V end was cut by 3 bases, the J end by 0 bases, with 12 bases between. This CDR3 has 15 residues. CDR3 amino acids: CASSDGTVSSYEQYF. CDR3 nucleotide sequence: TGTGCCAGCAGTGACGGAACGGTCAGCTCCTACGAGCAGTACTTC.

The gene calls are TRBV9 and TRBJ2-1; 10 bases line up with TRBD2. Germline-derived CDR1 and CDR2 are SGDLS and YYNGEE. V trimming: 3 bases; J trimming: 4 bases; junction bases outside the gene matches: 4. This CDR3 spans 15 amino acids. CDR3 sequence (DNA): TGTGCCAGCAGCGACACTAGCGGGAAGTACAATGAGCAGTTCTTC. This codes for CASSDTSGKYNEQFF. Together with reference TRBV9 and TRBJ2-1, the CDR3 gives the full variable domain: DSGVTQTPKHLITATGQRVTLRCSPRSGDLSVYWYQQSLDQGLQFLIQYYNGEERAKGNILERFSAQQFPDLHSELNLSSLELGDSALYFCASSDTSGKYNEQFFGPGTRLTVL.

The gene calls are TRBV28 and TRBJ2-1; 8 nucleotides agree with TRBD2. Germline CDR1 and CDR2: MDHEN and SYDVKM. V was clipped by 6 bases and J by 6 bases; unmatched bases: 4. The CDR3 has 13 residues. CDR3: CASRKAGGNEQFF. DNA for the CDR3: TGTGCCAGCAGGAAGGCGGGGGGCAATGAGCAGTTCTTC.

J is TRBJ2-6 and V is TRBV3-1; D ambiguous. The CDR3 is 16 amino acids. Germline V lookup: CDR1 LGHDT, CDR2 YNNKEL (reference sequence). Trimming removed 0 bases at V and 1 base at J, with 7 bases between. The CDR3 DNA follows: TGTGCCAGCAGCCAAGATCTGGAGTCTGGGGCCAACGTCCTGACTTTC. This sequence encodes CASSQDLESGANVLTF.

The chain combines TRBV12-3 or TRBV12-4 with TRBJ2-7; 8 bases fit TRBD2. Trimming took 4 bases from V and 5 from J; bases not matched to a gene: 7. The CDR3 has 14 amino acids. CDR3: CASSSAGEADEQYF. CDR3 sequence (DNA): TGTGCCAGCAGTTCAGCGGGAGAGGCAGACGAGCAGTACTTC.

The CDR3 DNA follows: TGTGCCAGCAGCTCGGACAGGGGAGACATTCAGTACTTC. It codes for CASSSDRGDIQYF. The V gene is TRBV5-6, the J gene TRBJ2-4; 9 bases align to TRBD1. This CDR3 comprises 13 residues. The junction had 3 bases not matched to a gene; V was cut back by 3 bases and J by 8 bases. Germline assignment: CDR1 SGHDT and CDR2 YYEEEE.

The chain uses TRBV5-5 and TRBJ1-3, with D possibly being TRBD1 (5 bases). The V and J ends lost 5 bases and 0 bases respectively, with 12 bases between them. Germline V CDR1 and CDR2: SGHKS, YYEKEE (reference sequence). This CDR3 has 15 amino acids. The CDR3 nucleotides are TGTGCCAGCAGTGCGGGACTGAACTCTGGAAACACCATATATTTT. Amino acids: CASSAGLNSGNTIYF.

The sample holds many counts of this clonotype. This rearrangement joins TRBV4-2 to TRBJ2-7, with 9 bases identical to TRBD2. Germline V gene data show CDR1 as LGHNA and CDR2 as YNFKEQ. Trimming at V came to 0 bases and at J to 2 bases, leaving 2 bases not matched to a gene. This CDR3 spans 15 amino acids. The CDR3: CASSQEASGTYEQYF. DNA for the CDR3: TGTGCCAGCAGCCAAGAGGCTAGCGGGACCTACGAGCAGTACTTC.

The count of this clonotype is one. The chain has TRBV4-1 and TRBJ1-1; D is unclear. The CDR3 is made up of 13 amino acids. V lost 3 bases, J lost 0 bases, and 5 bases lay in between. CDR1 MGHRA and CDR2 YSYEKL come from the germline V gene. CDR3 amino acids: CASSQSLNTEAFF. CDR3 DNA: TGCGCCAGCAGCCAGTCCTTGAACACTGAAGCTTTCTTT.

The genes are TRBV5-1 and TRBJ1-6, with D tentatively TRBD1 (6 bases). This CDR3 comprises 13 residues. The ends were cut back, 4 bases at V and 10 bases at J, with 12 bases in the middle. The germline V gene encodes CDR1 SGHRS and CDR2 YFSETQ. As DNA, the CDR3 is TGCGCCAGCAGCAGCGGGACACACTCACCCCTCCACTTT. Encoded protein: CASSSGTHSPLHF. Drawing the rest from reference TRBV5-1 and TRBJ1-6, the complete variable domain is KAGVTQTPRYLIKTRGQQVTLSCSPISGHRSVSWYQQTPGQGLQFLFEYFSETQRNKGNFPGRFSGRQFSNSRSEMNVSTLELGDSALYLCASSSGTHSPLHFGNGTRLTVT.